This TCR beta chain was identified during a study of STAT5B mutations in CD4+ large granular lymphocyte leukemia. Findings and limits, study-wide: Roughly a quarter of private leukemic clonotypes occurred rarely in other patients' non-leukemic repertoires.

For this clone: The antigen remains undetermined.

Clones were sequenced by immunoSEQ multiplex PCR, and TCRdb holds only the in-frame ones, with some missing. The data show 20,000 to 25,000 clones, around 72% seen once. The sample comprised CD4+ T cells from blood buffy coats. This TCR derives from a human donor in good health.

The CDR3 reads CASSEWGSNTEAFF. The CDR3 DNA reads as TGTGCTAGTAGTGAGTGGGGTTCGAACACTGAAGCTTTCTTT. The chain uses TRBV12-5 and TRBJ1-1; D is uncertain. Germline CDR1 is LGHNT and CDR2 is FRNRAP. Trimming took 8 bases from V and 1 from J, leaving 14 bases between them. CDR3 length equals 14 residues.